A single sample gave rise to the 4 T cell receptor beta chains below, sequenced in a study of early T cells in non-severe SARS-CoV-2 infection. TCRdb re-called the 5' RACE reads through MiXCR, storing one row per CDR3 protein. The repertoire holds some 52,000 distinct CDR3 sequences, with just over 8% as singletons. Specimen: whole blood. The receptors stem from an adult who was a healthcare worker with PCR-confirmed SARS-CoV-2 infection or an uninfected control (not recorded which).

This chain links TRBV18 with TRBJ2-3, with D unresolved. Deletions cut 0 bases from V and 4 bases from J, with 5 bases between. CDR1 is KGHSH, CDR2 LQKENI, per germline. The CDR3 has 13 amino acids. This chain's CDR3 is CASSPPSADTQYF. The CDR3 nucleotides are TGTGCCAGCTCACCACCTTCGGCAGATACGCAGTATTTT.

This clonotype was picked up a small number of times. V gene TRBV7-9 combines with J gene TRBJ2-7; D unclear. The V end was cut by 3 bases, the J end by 2 bases, with 11 bases between. This CDR3 contains 14 residues. From germline, CDR1 is SEHNR and CDR2 FQNEAQ (reference sequence). In nucleotides, the CDR3 is TGTGCCAGCAGCTTTTCAAGAATCGCCTACGAGCAGTACTTC. Translating gives CASSFSRIAYEQYF.

This clonotype has at least ten counts. The rearrangement joins TRBV25-1 to TRBJ2-1; D unclear. CDR3 length equals 14 residues. CDR1 and CDR2 from the germline V gene are MGHDK and SYGVNS. V was cut by 7 bases and J by 2 bases, with 12 bases left in between. Here the CDR3 reads CASTPPGPYNEQFF. CDR3 bases: TGTGCCAGCACCCCCCCGGGCCCCTACAATGAGCAGTTCTTC.

Here the CDR3 reads CASSYLGGGVTDTQYF. CDR3 sequence (DNA): TGTGCCAGCAGCTATCTAGGGGGGGGAGTCACAGATACGCAGTATTTT. This chain uses TRBV6-5 with TRBJ2-3; D is perhaps TRBD2 (7 bases). The CDR3 has 16 residues. Germline loops: CDR1 MNHEY, CDR2 SVGAGI. V was clipped by 6 bases and J by 2 bases, with 18 bases between them.